This T cell receptor beta chain comes out of a study of liver allograft versus peripheral blood T cells. Study summary: Within transplanted livers, the T cell receptor repertoires were examined and compared against the repertoires present in the peripheral blood of liver transplant recipients. Study-wide findings and caveats: Peripheral blood T cell receptor repertoires reportedly differed from those found within liver allografts.

This clonotype has a handful of counts. Its antigen is still unknown. Germline CDR1 is MDHEN and CDR2 is SYDVKM. V was cut by 8 bases and J by 1 base, with 11 bases left in between. This CDR3 is built from 13 residues. Each CDR3 protein gets one entry after TCRdb re-called the reads with MiXCR. The data show roughly 10,000 distinct CDR3 sequences, over 15% seen once. The chain uses TRBV28 and TRBJ1-1; D is unclear. The source is a human patient who had a liver transplant. A share of the T cells may be of graft donor origin. This chain's CDR3 is CASCRFRNTEAFF. The CDR3 DNA reads as TGTGCCAGCTGCCGGTTTAGGAACACTGAAGCTTTCTTT.